This T cell receptor (beta chain) was observed in a study of T cell repertoires in cytomegalovirus infection. In germline, CDR1 is MDHEN, CDR2 SYDVKM. V dropped 5 bases and J dropped 4 bases, with 14 bases sitting between them. The CDR3 length is 15 residues. Using its own MiXCR run on the reads, TCRdb lists one record per CDR3 protein. The profile shows about 740,000 distinct CDR3 sequences, approximately 40% of them singletons. The material sequenced was PBMCs. The receptor was isolated from a human donor in good health (CMV status not recorded). Some clones in this sample may be carry-over from other donors' samples. The genes are TRBV28 and TRBJ2-2; D is unresolved. CDR3 sequence (DNA): TGTGCCAGCAGTAAGGTGGGCCAGACCACCGGGGAGCTGTTTTTT. Translated: CASSKVGQTTGELFF.